These 22 T cell receptor beta chains came from one sample sequenced in a study of T cell clusters in autoimmune cytopenias. Multiplex touch-down PCR amplified TRB using TRB-A and TRB-B pools in one tube. TCRdb reanalyzed the multiplex PCR reads and collapses them to one entry per CDR3 protein, without DNA. The specimen's table records about 5,100 distinct CDR3 sequences. TRB was amplified from 250 ng of peripheral blood genomic DNA per sample. These data were likewise used in another study, on T cell repertoires in aging, cancer and after chemotherapy.

The sequenced material came from peripheral blood. The receptors derive from a human donor in good health.

Considering frequency, this clonotype is medium-sized (0.01 to 0.1%). The chain recombines TRBV6-1 with TRBJ2-5; TCRdb's D call, TRBD1, is unchecked because there is no DNA. The germline gives CDR1 MNHNS, CDR2 SASEGT. CDR3 size: 12 residues. The CDR3: CASIGGGETQYF.

The gene calls are TRBV7-9 and TRBJ2-5; the D call of TRBD1 rests on TCRdb alone, since no DNA is present to check it. Germline V gene sequence: CDR1 SEHNR, CDR2 FQNEAQ (reference sequence). The CDR3 has 14 residues. The chain's CDR3 is CASTRGGRQETQYF.

The CDR3 sequence is CASSHRLASTDTQYF. The gene calls are TRBV4-2 and TRBJ2-3; TCRdb names TRBD2, which stays unverified in the absence of DNA. This CDR3 spans 15 amino acids. The V gene's germline CDR1 is LGHNA and CDR2 YNFKEQ.

By frequency, this clonotype is medium-sized (0.01 to 0.1%). V is TRBV30 and J is TRBJ2-7; no DNA is available, so the TRBD1 call from TCRdb remains unchecked. The CDR3 sequence is 14 residues long. The germline V gene has CDR1 GTSNPN and CDR2 SVGIG (reference sequence). The CDR3 here is CAWDRDRSRGEQYF. The full variable domain, in which reference TRBV30 and TRBJ2-7 provide the parts outside the CDR3, is SQTIHQWPATLVQPVGSPLSLECTVEGTSNPNLYWYRQAAGRGLQLLFYSVGIGQISSEVPQNLSASRPQDRQFILSSKKLLLSDSGFYLCAWDRDRSRGEQYFGPGTRLTVT.

This clonotype registers medium-sized (0.01 to 0.1%) by frequency. The chain is built from TRBV5-5 and TRBJ2-5; there is no DNA to check the TCRdb D call of TRBD2. CDR3 size: 15 residues. Germline CDR1 and CDR2: SGHKS and YYEKEE (reference sequence). CDR3 protein: CASSRTSGYQETQYF.

This chain uses TRBV6-1 with TRBJ2-1. This CDR3 has 14 amino acids. CDR1 MNHNS and CDR2 SASEGT come from the germline V gene. This chain's CDR3 is CASSPRFEAHEQFF.

This rearrangement joins TRBV6-6 to TRBJ1-2; no DNA is available, so the TRBD1 call from TCRdb remains unchecked. This CDR3 comprises 14 residues. CDR1 and CDR2 from the germline V gene are MNHNY and SVGAGI (reference sequence). CDR3 protein: CATRVGNGNYGYTF.

The chain employs TRBV18 and TRBJ2-7; TCRdb designates TRBD1, a call that cannot be tested without DNA. Per the germline V gene, CDR1 is KGHSH and CDR2 is LQKENI. The CDR3 length is 13 residues. The chain's CDR3 is CASSPTDSRPGYF.

J is TRBJ2-1 and V is TRBV7-2. The CDR3 has 14 amino acids. Germline CDR1 and CDR2: SGHTA and FQGNSA. The CDR3 reads CASSLEYSPNEQFF.

The chain uses TRBV4-2 and TRBJ2-6. The germline CDR1 and CDR2 sequences are LGHNA and YNFKEQ. The CDR3 extends over 17 amino acids. The CDR3 sequence is CASSQERALSGANVLTF.

V usage is TRBV7-9 and J usage is TRBJ2-1; TCRdb lists TRBD1, though no DNA is available to test this call. This CDR3 region has 15 residues. Germline V gene sequence: CDR1 SEHNR, CDR2 FQNEAQ (reference sequence). The CDR3 sequence is CASSSTGGHGHEQFF.

This chain joins TRBV6-1 and TRBJ2-2; TCRdb gives TRBD2 as the D gene, but with no DNA this cannot be confirmed. CDR1 and CDR2 (germline): MNHNS, SASEGT. This CDR3 is 15 amino acids long. CDR3 loop: CASSVGLAVTGELFF.

The chain couples TRBV12-3 or TRBV12-4 to TRBJ1-1; TCRdb's assignment of TRBD1 cannot be checked, as there is no DNA. This CDR3 has 14 amino acids. The CDR3: CASSMTRDNTEAFF.

The chain recombines TRBV6-5 with TRBJ2-7. CDR1 is MNHEY and CDR2 is SVGAGI in the germline V gene. The CDR3 spans 15 residues. The CDR3 loop is CASRSLGRISYEQYF.

This CDR3 reads CSARGDLAFGNTEAFF. The chain employs TRBV20-1 and TRBJ1-1. Germline values: CDR1 DFQATT, CDR2 SNEGSKA (reference sequence). The CDR3 covers 16 residues.

The chain employs TRBV30 and TRBJ1-6; absent DNA, TCRdb's TRBD1 call cannot be checked. Germline V gene lookup returns CDR1 GTSNPN and CDR2 SVGIG (reference sequence). This CDR3 comprises 14 residues. The CDR3 loop reads CAWSVRQGGSPLHF. The variable domain in full, completed from reference TRBV30 and TRBJ1-6, reads SQTIHQWPATLVQPVGSPLSLECTVEGTSNPNLYWYRQAAGRGLQLLFYSVGIGQISSEVPQNLSASRPQDRQFILSSKKLLLSDSGFYLCAWSVRQGGSPLHFGNGTRLTVT.

CDR3 region: CASSLSRDRGRDNSPLHF. This rearrangement joins TRBV12-3 or TRBV12-4 to TRBJ1-6; TCRdb designates TRBD1, a call that cannot be tested without DNA. The CDR3 runs 18 residues.

The genes are TRBV12-3 or TRBV12-4 and TRBJ2-1; the D call of TRBD2 rests on TCRdb alone, since no DNA is present to check it. The CDR3 spans 18 residues. This CDR3 is CASSRLGLAGLSYNEQFF.

The chain combines TRBV15 with TRBJ1-2; TCRdb indicates TRBD1, and absent DNA this call remains unverified. Per germline, CDR1 LNHNV and CDR2 YYDKDF (reference sequence). This CDR3 comprises 15 residues. The CDR3 sequence is CATSRDRGQGVGYTF.

This clonotype shows up as medium-sized (0.01 to 0.1%) by frequency. The V call is TRBV19, the J call TRBJ1-4. Per germline, CDR1 LNHDA and CDR2 SQIVND (reference sequence). The CDR3 is 14 residues long. The CDR3 sequence: CASSKSVTNEKLFF.

V is TRBV27 and J is TRBJ2-7; the TCRdb D gene call, TRBD2, has no DNA to confirm it. The CDR3 totals 15 residues. Germline assignment: CDR1 MNHEY and CDR2 SMNVEV (reference sequence). The chain's CDR3 is CASTSRTSGSYEQYF.

According to its frequency, this clonotype is medium-sized. This chain links TRBV18 with TRBJ2-6; TCRdb picks TRBD1, but there is no DNA to check that call. CDR1 KGHSH and CDR2 LQKENI come from the germline V gene. The CDR3 runs 15 residues. The CDR3 loop reads CASSQTGAGANVLTF.